The 20 T cell receptor beta chains presented below share a single source sample, sequenced in a study of response to subunit inactivated influenza vaccine. MiXCR, applied by TCRdb to the RT-PCR reads, yields one record per CDR3 protein. The sample comprises roughly 700,000 distinct CDR3 sequences, 14% of which are singletons, and less than 7% rests with the top ten. The sample consisted of PBMCs from blood, taken about 14 days before vaccination. These receptors came from a man aged 50-60 years who received an inactivated influenza vaccine.

The chain has TRBV15 and TRBJ2-7, with a tentative D call TRBD2 (5 bases). Germline V CDR1 and CDR2: LNHNV, YYDKDF (reference sequence). V lost 3 bases, J lost 7 bases, and 19 bases lay in between. CDR3 length: 15 residues. This CDR3 reads CATSSGLVRLREQYF. The CDR3, as DNA: TGTGCCACCAGCAGTGGCCTCGTGAGACTACGAGAGCAGTACTTC.

The V call is TRBV12-3 or TRBV12-4, the J call TRBJ1-5; 10 nucleotides agree with TRBD1. This CDR3 is built from 15 residues. The V and J ends lost 6 bases and 2 bases, in that order; junction bases with no gene match: 4. This chain's CDR3 is CASRGQGSGNQPQHF. The CDR3 DNA is TGTGCCAGCAGGGGACAGGGGTCGGGCAATCAGCCCCAGCATTTT.

This clonotype was seen only a few times. J is TRBJ2-6 and V is TRBV27; unclear D gene. The CDR3 runs to 14 residues. With 4 bases removed from V and 0 bases from J, the gap between germline ends came to 4 bases. The germline V gene has CDR1 MNHEY and CDR2 SMNVEV (reference sequence). The CDR3 spells CASSSDSGANVLTF. DNA for the CDR3: TGTGCCAGCAGTTCCGACTCTGGGGCCAACGTCCTGACTTTC.

This clonotype was found many times. The chain joins TRBV4-1 to TRBJ2-1; D not resolved. Trimming took 0 bases from V and 4 from J, leaving 10 bases between them. Looked up from germline, CDR1 is MGHRA and CDR2 is YSYEKL. The CDR3 loop spans 15 amino acids. CDR3: CASSQESRPYNEQFF. The DNA of the CDR3 is TGCGCCAGCAGCCAAGAGTCCCGGCCATACAATGAGCAGTTCTTC.

This clonotype was seen more than once but under ten times. This chain links TRBV9 with TRBJ2-3, with 10 bases lining up with TRBD2. This CDR3 spans 16 amino acids. V dropped 4 bases and J dropped 4; count of bases not matched to a gene: 9. Per the germline V gene, CDR1 is SGDLS and CDR2 is YYNGEE. In nucleotides, the CDR3 is TGTGCCAGCAGCCCCACAGCGGGAGGGGTGTCAGATACGCAGTATTTT. Translation: CASSPTAGGVSDTQYF.

This sequence joins TRBV12-3 or TRBV12-4 and TRBJ1-1, with a possible D match to TRBD1 (5 bases). V shed 6 bases and J shed 5 bases, with 16 bases lying between them. CDR3 length equals 14 residues. The CDR3 DNA follows: TGTGCCAGCAGAGCAGGGATAAGAGGAACTGAAGCTTTCTTT. Residues: CASRAGIRGTEAFF.

This clonotype was observed a handful of times. The chain links TRBV7-2 to TRBJ2-3, with D maybe TRBD2 (6 bases). The V gene lost 4 bases and the J gene lost 3 bases, with 14 bases spanning the gap. Germline loops: CDR1 SGHTA, CDR2 FQGNSA. The CDR3 is 15 residues long. CDR3 coding DNA: TGTGCCAGCAGCTCGGGAGTCTCGATTACAGATACGCAGTATTTT. It encodes CASSSGVSITDTQYF.

This clonotype was found a few times. V is TRBV6-5 and J is TRBJ2-3; perhaps TRBD1 as D (5 bases). V lost 0 bases and J lost 1, with 17 bases in between. The CDR3 covers 18 residues. Germline CDR1 is MNHEY and CDR2 is SVGAGI. CDR3 sequence: CASSYSIGRAGRTDTQYF. In DNA, the CDR3 is TGTGCCAGCAGTTACTCGATCGGAAGGGCAGGGCGCACAGATACGCAGTATTTT.

V is TRBV9 and J is TRBJ2-3, with TRBD2 matching over 11 bases. Germline trimming cut 4 bases from V and 4 bases from J; bases unmatched to any gene: 5. Germline-derived CDR1 and CDR2 are SGDLS and YYNGEE. The CDR3 extends over 15 amino acids. The CDR3 region has the DNA TGTGCCAGCAGCCTTAGCGGGAGGGTGGCAGATACGCAGTATTTT. It encodes CASSLSGRVADTQYF.

This clonotype was detected only a few times. The chain combines TRBV7-2 with TRBJ1-2; 8 bases are shared with TRBD1. CDR3 length equals 14 residues. The J segment lost 3 bases and the V segment lost 4 bases, leaving 4 bases of the junction unmatched. Germline V CDR1 and CDR2: SGHTA, FQGNSA. The CDR3 sequence is CASSWTGSYYGYTF. The DNA of the CDR3 is TGTGCCAGCAGCTGGACAGGGAGTTACTATGGCTACACCTTC.

The V and J genes are TRBV28 and TRBJ2-5; tentatively, D is TRBD2 (6 bases). The CDR3 has 15 residues. Per germline, CDR1 MDHEN and CDR2 SYDVKM. Between the trimmed V and J ends, which lost 5 bases and 4 bases, there was a span of 17 bases. The CDR3 protein is CASSVPGLSRETQYF. The CDR3 region has the DNA TGTGCCAGCAGTGTACCGGGACTCAGCAGAGAGACCCAGTACTTC.

In DNA, the CDR3 is TGTGCCAGCACGGAGCTTGCTGGAAACACCATATATTTT. Amino acids: CASTELAGNTIYF. This sequence joins TRBV28 and TRBJ1-3; D gene uncertain. CDR3 length equals 13 residues. Trimming shortened V by 7 bases and J by 2 bases, and 9 bases separated the two germline ends. Germline loops: CDR1 MDHEN, CDR2 SYDVKM. The whole variable domain, remainder taken from reference TRBV28 and TRBJ1-3, is DVKVTQSSRYLVKRTGEKVFLECVQDMDHENMFWYRQDPGLGLRLIYFSYDVKMKEKGDIPEGYSVSREKKERFSLILESASTNQTSMYLCASTELAGNTIYFGEGSWLTVV.

This clonotype was found a few times. CDR3 loop: CASSLSRDRGPAAYEQYF. The DNA for the CDR3 is TGTGCCAGCAGCTTGTCCCGGGACAGGGGTCCCGCCGCCTACGAGCAGTACTTC. The chain recombines TRBV13 with TRBJ2-7; 10 bases fit TRBD1. The CDR3 loop spans 18 amino acids. Germline lookup yields CDR1 PRHDT and CDR2 FYEKMQ (reference sequence). V was pared by 3 bases and J by 2 bases, with 13 bases of the junction left unmatched.

The chain couples TRBV6-1 to TRBJ2-2; 7 bases line up with TRBD2. CDR1 and CDR2 (germline): MNHNS, SASEGT. CDR3 size: 15 residues. Trimming took 9 bases from V and 4 from J; bases not matched to a gene: 11. CDR3 DNA: TGTGCCAGTCGGATGGGTAGCGGGTCCACCGGGGAGCTGTTTTTT. Protein: CASRMGSGSTGELFF.

At least ten counts were recorded for this clonotype. J is TRBJ2-2 and V is TRBV4-1; 10 bases line up with TRBD1. In germline, CDR1 is MGHRA, CDR2 YSYEKL. This CDR3 is built from 17 residues. The trim removed 4 bases at V and 3 bases at J, leaving 8 bases unmatched. The CDR3 bases are TGCGCCAGCAGCCTCCTAGGACAGGGGGACTACACCGGGGAGCTGTTTTTT. Protein product: CASSLLGQGDYTGELFF.

This chain connects TRBV21-1 to TRBJ2-1; the D call TRBD2 from the table was never checked on the DNA. TRBV21-1 is shown as a pseudogene. This CDR3 region has 14 residues. The CDR3 DNA reads TGTGCCAGCAGCTACCGCCTCGGGACTAGCGGTGGGGGCTTC. This translates into CASSYRLGTSGGGF.

V gene TRBV6-5 combines with J gene TRBJ2-7; a weak D match, TRBD2 (6 bases). V lost 0 bases, J lost 5 bases, and 14 bases lay in between. CDR3 size: 15 residues. The germline CDR1 and CDR2 sequences are MNHEY and SVGAGI. CDR3 sequence (DNA): TGTGCCAGCAGTTACTCGGTCGGGAGAGACCACGAGCAGTACTTC. Protein: CASSYSVGRDHEQYF.

The gene calls are TRBV20-1 and TRBJ2-1; TRBD1 might be the D (5 bases). Germline V gives CDR1 DFQATT, CDR2 SNEGSKA (reference sequence). This CDR3 region has 14 residues. The V gene lost 5 bases and the J gene lost 5 bases, with 16 bases spanning the gap. The CDR3 nucleotides are TGCAGTGCTGTTAGGGGTCTGGCGGACAATGAGCAGTTCTTC. It is translated as CSAVRGLADNEQFF.

The chain recombines TRBV27 with TRBJ2-7, with TRBD2 matching over 16 bases. CDR1 and CDR2 (germline): MNHEY, SMNVEV (reference sequence). CDR3 length: 17 amino acids. With 3 bases clipped from V and 11 bases from J, the junction kept 13 bases outside the gene matches. Here the CDR3 reads CASSFYGGTSGRGREYF. The CDR3 bases are TGTGCCAGCAGTTTCTACGGCGGGACTAGCGGGAGGGGTCGGGAGTACTTC.

The CDR3 bases are TGCGCCAGCAGCTTGGATCCCGGGGGGGCCGCCACCGGGGAGCTGTTTTTT. Its protein is CASSLDPGGAATGELFF. The chain employs TRBV5-1 and TRBJ2-2; 8 nucleotides match TRBD2. The V gene end was trimmed by 0 bases and the J gene end by 4 bases; junction bases not matched to a gene: 8. Germline-derived CDR1 and CDR2 are SGHRS and YFSETQ. This CDR3 has 17 amino acids.